A selection of T cell receptor beta chains follows, all from one sample in a study of early T cells in non-severe SARS-CoV-2 infection. Each CDR3 protein is one row after TCRdb ran MiXCR on the 5' RACE reads. The sample has 55,000 to 80,000 distinct CDR3 sequences; under 14% are singletons. The sample comprised whole blood. All receptors derive from an adult who was a healthcare worker with PCR-confirmed SARS-CoV-2 infection or an uninfected control (not recorded which). CDR3s include the opening cysteine and the closing phenylalanine or tryptophan. D genes are given only for firm matches. Not every row has a clone size; where given, it reads once, few, many or a size class.

few TRBD2 TRBJ2-7 TRBV9 CASSPGTSGGYYEQYF TGTGCCAGCAGCCCGGGGACTAGCGGGGGGTACTACGAGCAGTACTTC
many NA TRBJ2-3 TRBV20-1 CSGVEITDTQYF TGCAGTGGAGTGGAAATCACAGATACGCAGTATTTT
NA NA TRBJ1-3 TRBV18 CASSPLGTRPSGNTIYF TGTGCCAGCTCACCACTCGGCACCCGACCCTCTGGAAACACCATATATTTT
many NA TRBJ2-1 TRBV13 CASSLGRISYNEQFF TGTGCCAGCAGCTTGGGACGGATATCCTACAATGAGCAGTTCTTC
few NA TRBJ2-3 TRBV11-2 CASSGGSSTDTQYF TGTGCCAGCAGCGGGGGTTCTAGCACAGATACGCAGTATTTT
NA TRBD2 TRBJ2-1 TRBV20-1 CSARERRGVDNEQFF TGCAGTGCTAGAGAGAGGCGGGGGGTGGACAATGAGCAGTTCTTC
NA NA TRBJ2-2 TRBV7-9 CASSYIGDTGELFF TGTGCCAGCAGTTATATAGGAGACACCGGGGAGCTGTTTTTT
NA TRBD1 TRBJ2-2 TRBV20-1 CSVRGQGSSDTGELFF TGCAGTGTCAGGGGGCAGGGGAGTTCAGACACCGGGGAGCTGTTTTTT
many NA TRBJ2-3 TRBV20-1 CSARDLRTQYF TGCAGTGCTAGAGATCTACGGACGCAGTATTTT
many TRBD1 TRBJ2-1 TRBV7-9 CASRRQGDEQFF TGTGCCAGCAGAAGACAGGGAGATGAGCAGTTCTTC
few NA TRBJ2-7 TRBV29-1 CSVTVKYEQYF TGCAGCGTGACCGTAAAGTACGAGCAGTACTTC
many NA TRBJ2-1 TRBV7-8 CASSLPDSYYNEQFF TGTGCCAGCAGCTTACCGGACAGCTACTACAATGAGCAGTTCTTC
NA NA TRBJ1-2 TRBV20-1 CSAGGANYGYTF TGCAGTGCCGGGGGAGCTAACTATGGCTACACCTTC
few TRBD2 TRBJ2-7 TRBV19 CASSIGSGGPYEQYF TGTGCCAGTAGTATAGGATCGGGAGGGCCATACGAGCAGTACTTC
few NA TRBJ1-2 TRBV7-9 CASNQVTVNYGYTF TGTGCCAGCAACCAAGTGACAGTTAACTATGGCTACACCTTC
NA NA TRBJ2-3 TRBV7-6 CASSLEGRRTDTQYF TGTGCCAGCAGCTTAGAGGGCAGACGCACAGATACGCAGTATTTT
once TRBD2 TRBJ2-3 TRBV28 CASSTRTSGYTSTDTQYF TGTGCCAGCAGTACCCGGACTAGCGGATACACTAGCACAGATACGCAGTATTTT
few NA TRBJ2-1 TRBV29-1 CSVEAPAGNEQFF TGCAGCGTTGAGGCACCAGCAGGCAATGAGCAGTTCTTC
many NA TRBJ2-3 TRBV18 CASSPATTDTQYF TGTGCCAGCTCACCAGCGACCACAGATACGCAGTATTTT
NA NA TRBJ1-5 TRBV24-1 CATGLAGNSNQPQHF TGTGCCACCGGGCTAGCAGGGAACAGCAATCAGCCCCAGCATTTT
many NA TRBJ1-1 TRBV29-1 CSVPPDNTEAFF TGCAGCGTGCCCCCCGATAACACTGAAGCTTTCTTT
few NA TRBJ2-5 TRBV9 CASSVGGGPQETQYF TGTGCCAGCAGCGTAGGGGGCGGGCCCCAAGAGACCCAGTACTTC
NA NA TRBJ2-7 TRBV29-1 CSVEQQPLYEQYF TGCAGCGTTGAACAACAGCCCCTCTACGAGCAGTACTTC
medium-sized NA TRBJ2-3 TRBV2 CASRGTTTSTDTQYF TGTGCCAGCAGGGGGACAACGACTAGCACAGATACGCAGTATTTT
NA NA TRBJ2-1 TRBV14 CASSPHWRGSSYNEQFF TGTGCCAGCAGCCCTCATTGGAGGGGGAGCTCCTACAATGAGCAGTTCTTC
NA NA TRBJ1-3 TRBV3-1 CASSLRGLTSGNTIYF TGTGCCAGCAGCCTCCGAGGTCTCACCTCTGGAAACACCATATATTTT
many TRBD1 TRBJ1-1 TRBV19 CASSTGGITEAFF TGTGCCAGCTCAACAGGGGGCATCACTGAAGCTTTCTTT
NA NA TRBJ2-2 TRBV6-6 CASMGALFSSNTGELFF TGTGCCAGCATGGGGGCTTTGTTTTCCTCGAACACCGGGGAGCTGTTTTTT
NA NA TRBJ2-2 TRBV6-5 CASSYDAGGELFF TGTGCCAGCAGTTACGATGCGGGCGGGGAGCTGTTTTTT
many TRBD1 TRBJ1-3 TRBV7-9 CASSSLDRGFGNTIYF TGTGCCAGCAGCTCGTTGGACAGGGGGTTCGGAAACACCATATATTTT
NA NA TRBJ2-5 TRBV4-1 CASSQGTQETQYF TGCGCCAGCAGCCAAGGAACTCAAGAGACCCAGTACTTC
NA NA TRBJ1-3 TRBV5-4 CASSSRSGKWGSGNTIYF TGTGCCAGCAGCTCTCGCTCAGGGAAGTGGGGTTCTGGAAACACCATATATTTT
many NA TRBJ1-6 TRBV14 CASSQGYGRINSPLHF TGTGCCAGCAGCCAAGGGTACGGCCGGATTAATTCACCCCTCCACTTT
many NA TRBJ1-5 TRBV19 CASSPRTENSNQPQHF TGTGCCAGTAGTCCGAGGACAGAGAATAGCAATCAGCCCCAGCATTTT
NA TRBD1 TRBJ2-2 TRBV11-3 CASSLVFPQQGVHPGELFF TGTGCCAGCAGCTTAGTATTTCCCCAGCAGGGGGTCCATCCCGGGGAGCTGTTTTTT
many TRBD2 TRBJ2-3 TRBV5-1 CASSWPSGTSGSVRASTDTQYF TGCGCCAGCAGCTGGCCCTCCGGGACTAGCGGGAGCGTAAGGGCTAGCACAGATACGCAGTATTTT